This TCR beta chain originates from a study of blood T cell repertoires in COVID-19 (dated by TCRdb to about 2020). A note on the overall study: Collaborator samples came from the United States, Italy and Spain and covered acute and convalescent phases of COVID-19. The repertoires were released in a freely available public database meant as a resource for research on the immune response to SARS-CoV-2. Samples were obtained from the ongoing ImmuneRACE study (first 160 participants) and from 1,254 subjects provided by 6 global collaborators. The material from the prospective study consisted of cDNA or gDNA derived from T cells, B-cell-depleted T cells, or PBMCs. Sample metadata almost always included a de-identified subject ID, COVID-19 status, age in years and sex. Deeply sampled blood TCRbeta repertoires from subjects exposed to, actively infected with, or recovered from COVID-19 were included in the dataset. Where available, HLA class I and class II types were obtained from metadata supplied by the sample provider rather than from assay-based typing.

What the authors observed across the whole study: The quantity of clinical and demographic metadata differed by source and by participant and was supplied without curation.

TCRbeta CDR3 regions were amplified from genomic DNA by means of the immunoSEQ Assay, a bias-controlled multiplex PCR. The authors processed their data as follows. Within the assay, amplification of reference gene primers was used to estimate how many nucleated cells each sample contained. To quantify the absolute abundance of each unique TCRbeta CDR3 rearrangement, sequence reads were collapsed and filtered. For each sample, productive Simpson clonality was calculated as the square root of Simpson's diversity index over productive rearrangements. Entries here come from immuneACCESS through TCRdb and include only in-frame sequences with V and J called. Some clones fail to appear in such tables; in the studies checked, an unresolved V gene covers under half of the shortfall, and the cause of the remainder is unknown. Clonal size and the V and J genes are those of that table, whereas D and trimming came from the DNA. The sample table lists 40,000 to 55,000 clones, 90% to 95% of them with a count of one. Together, the top ten hold roughly 10% of the sample.

The junction carries 19 bases between V and J, which are trimmed by 5 bases and 9 bases respectively. CDR1 and CDR2 are drawn from the germline V gene: SGHTA, FQGTGA. From the cysteine up to the phenylalanine, the CDR3 has a length of 14 residues. Left in the record is the CDR3 DNA by itself, 42 bases read in frame from the first base. The collaborating institutions used their own protocols to collect whole blood in K2EDTA tubes. For TCRbeta analysis, collaborators shipped samples in one of three forms: frozen whole blood, isolated PBMCs, or DNA extracted from either of those sample types. This clone was counted once. What this receptor recognizes is not known. Base qualities are missing; no much larger clone stands one base away.

This sequence was found in a woman at least 80 years old with acute or convalescent COVID-19. The specimen sequenced was peripheral blood. The chain uses TRBV7-3 and TRBJ1-2, with no reliable assignment of the D segment. The nucleotide sequence reads as follows: TGTGCCAGCAGCCCCATGGGAGACACTGGGAGCTACACCTTC. It is translated as CASSPMGDTGSYTF.